This T cell receptor beta chain is from a study of T cells in Graves' hyperthyroidism and ophthalmopathy. V shed 5 bases and J shed 8 bases, with 18 bases lying between them. The germline V gene encodes CDR1 MNHNS and CDR2 SASEGT. The CDR3 has 14 amino acids. Many counts were recorded for this clonotype. Amplified TCR beta CDR3 regions derived from RNA transcripts. The TCR CDR3 first-round RT-PCR relied on the HTBI primer set. TCRdb independently ran MiXCR on the multiplex PCR reads; one entry per CDR3 protein. Here the sample spans about 500,000 distinct CDR3 sequences, about 15% being singletons. V usage is TRBV6-1 and J usage is TRBJ1-1; maybe TRBD1 (6 bases). The material sequenced was blood. The receptor's source is a woman between 18 and 29 years old with Graves' ophthalmopathy. For the CDR3, the DNA is TGTGCCAGCAGTTCCCCGAGGGGGGGCCCAGAAGCTTTCTTT. Protein: CASSSPRGGPEAFF.